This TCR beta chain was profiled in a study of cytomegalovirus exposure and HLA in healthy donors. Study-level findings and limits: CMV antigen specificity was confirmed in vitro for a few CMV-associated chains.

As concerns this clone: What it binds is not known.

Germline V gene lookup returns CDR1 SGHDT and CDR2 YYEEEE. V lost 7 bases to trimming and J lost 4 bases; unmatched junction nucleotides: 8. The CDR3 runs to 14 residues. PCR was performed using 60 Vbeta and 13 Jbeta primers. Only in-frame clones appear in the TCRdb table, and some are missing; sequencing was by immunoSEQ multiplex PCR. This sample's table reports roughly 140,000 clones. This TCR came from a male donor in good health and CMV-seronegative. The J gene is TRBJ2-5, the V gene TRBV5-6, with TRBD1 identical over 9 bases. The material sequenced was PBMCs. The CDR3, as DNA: TGTGCCAGCGGCGCGACAGGGGGTGCAGAGACCCAGTACTTC. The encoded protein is CASGATGGAETQYF.